There are many counts of the clone carrying this T cell receptor (beta chain). Its antigen is currently unknown. This CDR3 region has 16 residues. The V gene lost 1 base and the J gene lost 0 bases, with 12 bases spanning the gap. CDR1 and CDR2 (germline): SGHVS, FQNEAQ. These data belong to a study of beta chain features in type 1 diabetes. Each of the CD4+ naive, central memory, regulatory and stem cell-like memory populations was sorted via CD45RO/CCR7/CD25/CD127/CD95/CD27. Study-level results: Shortening of TCRB CDR3s, moderate but significant, appeared in all four CD4+ subsets of Type 1 diabetes patients. Sequencing used cDNA, and cells with high TCR expression could therefore be over-represented.

All of the isolated RNA was reverse transcribed, so expressed TCRB transcripts were sequenced. Here immunoSEQ multiplex PCR was the method, and the copy in TCRdb shows in-frame clones only, minus some. The sample has 250,000 to 350,000 clones, around 15% seen once. The sequence was obtained from a man aged 25-45 years in good health. Sequences were obtained from central memory CD4+ T cells from blood. The chain couples TRBV7-8 to TRBJ1-2, with a weak D call TRBD1 (6 bases). The CDR3 loop reads CASSLETTGSNYGYTF. In nucleotides, the CDR3 is TGTGCCAGCAGCTTAGAGACGACAGGTTCTAACTATGGCTACACCTTC. Together with reference TRBV7-8 and TRBJ1-2, the CDR3 gives the full variable domain: GAGVSQSPRYKVAKRGQDVALRCDPISGHVSLFWYQQALGQGPEFLTYFQNEAQLDKSGLPSDRFFAERPEGSVSTLKIQRTQQEDSAVYLCASSLETTGSNYGYTFGSGTRLTVV.